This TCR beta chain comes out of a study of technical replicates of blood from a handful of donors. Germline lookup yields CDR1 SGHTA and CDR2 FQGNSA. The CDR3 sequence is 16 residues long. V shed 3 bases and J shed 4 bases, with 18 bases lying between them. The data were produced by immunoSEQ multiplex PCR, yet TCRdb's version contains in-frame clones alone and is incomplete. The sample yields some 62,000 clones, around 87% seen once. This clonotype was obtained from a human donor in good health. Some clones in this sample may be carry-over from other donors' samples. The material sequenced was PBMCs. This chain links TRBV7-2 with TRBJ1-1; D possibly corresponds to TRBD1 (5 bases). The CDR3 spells CASSFSLRAGGTEAFF. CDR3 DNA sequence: TGTGCCAGCAGCTTTTCGCTGAGGGCGGGGGGCACTGAAGCTTTCTTT.